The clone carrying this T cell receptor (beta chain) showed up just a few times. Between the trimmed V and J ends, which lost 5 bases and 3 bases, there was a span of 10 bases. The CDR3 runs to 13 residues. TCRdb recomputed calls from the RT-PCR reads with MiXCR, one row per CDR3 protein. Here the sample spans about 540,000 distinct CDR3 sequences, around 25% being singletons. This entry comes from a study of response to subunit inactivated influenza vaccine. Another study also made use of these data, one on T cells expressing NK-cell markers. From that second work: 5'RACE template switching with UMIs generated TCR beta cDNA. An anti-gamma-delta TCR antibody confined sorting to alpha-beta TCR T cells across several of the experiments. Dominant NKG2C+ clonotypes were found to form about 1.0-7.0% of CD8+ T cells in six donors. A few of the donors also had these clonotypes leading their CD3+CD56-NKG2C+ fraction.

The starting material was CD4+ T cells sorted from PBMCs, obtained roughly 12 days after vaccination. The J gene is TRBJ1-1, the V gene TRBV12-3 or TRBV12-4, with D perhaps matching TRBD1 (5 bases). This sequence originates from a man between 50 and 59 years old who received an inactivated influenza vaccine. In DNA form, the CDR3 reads TGTGCCAGCAGTGCAGGGTTTGACACTGAAGCTTTCTTT. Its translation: CASSAGFDTEAFF.